This T cell receptor (beta chain) was obtained from a study of blood T cell repertoires in COVID-19. For the study at large: Some COVID-19 samples were acute and others convalescent; all came from the United States, Italy and Spain. PBMCs, B-cell-depleted T cells, or T cells were the source of the cDNA or gDNA that made up the material.

This clone was seen more than once but under ten times. This CDR3 spans 14 amino acids. The V gene lost 0 bases and the J gene lost 13 bases, with 13 bases spanning the gap. Germline V gene sequence: CDR1 MNHEY, CDR2 SVGAGI. Original processing methods: Estimates of nucleated cell counts were drawn from the amplification of reference gene primers. Method: immunoSEQ multiplex PCR; TCRdb's copy keeps in-frame clones and lacks some. The V and J calls and clone size were taken over from that table, and D and trimming were inferred from the DNA. There are tens of thousands of clones in the sample; 60% to 80% occur only once, and roughly 28% lies in the top ten.

The sequenced sample was peripheral blood. The rearrangement uses TRBV6-5 and TRBJ1-6; D is unclear. The TCR originated in a woman aged 70 to 79 with acute or convalescent COVID-19. The CDR3, as DNA: TGTGCCAGCAGTTACTCGATCGAGGAGGCCCCCCTCCACTTT. It codes for CASSYSIEEAPLHF.